This T cell receptor (beta chain) was documented in a study of vaccination effects on CD4 cells after COVID-19 (dated by TCRdb to 2021 to 2024). Regarding the research as a whole: In the ViraFEST assay, PBMC were stimulated with viral peptide pools, and TCR sequencing was then used to find antigen-specific CD4+ T cell clonotypes based on their expansion. Each participant got two doses of an mRNA SARS-CoV-2 vaccine, either BNT162b2 or mRNA-1273. Roughly 2.1 million PBMC per well were cultured in IMDM with 5% human AB serum, 7.5 to 10 IU/ml IL-2 and gentamicin, plus 10 ug/ml peptides. The study compared SARS-CoV-2 spike-specific CD4+ TCR repertoires before and after mRNA vaccination in COVID-19 convalescent patients and infection-naive vaccine recipients. The full study included 10 to 11 COVID-19 convalescent patients and a few SARS-CoV-2-naive healthy vaccine recipients. Cultures from other donors in the study were sequenced with the Oncomine TCR Beta short-read assay on an Illumina iSeq 100. Paper-wide results and their limitations: The study was limited by a small number of convalescent patients and lacked early post-infection timepoints. At late post-vaccination timepoints, both infection-induced and vaccine-induced clones showed marked clonal contraction, consistent with waning T cell responses. Among healthy vaccine recipients, nearly all vaccine-induced clones were SARS-CoV-2 mono-reactive, and only 1 of 255 was cross-reactive with common cold coronaviruses.

A word on this clone: There is no known antigen for this receptor. It has no much larger one-base neighbor in the sample; base qualities were not kept.

Measured from the cysteine to the phenylalanine, the CDR3 is 17 residues long. The entry retains the CDR3 DNA only, 51 bases that are in frame from base 1. Based on the germline V gene, the CDR1 and CDR2 sequences are SGHRS and YFSETQ. The germline V end is reduced by 5 bases and the J end by 1 base; junction bases left unmatched: 9. After around 11 days of culture, CD4+ T cells were isolated with the EasySep CD4+ T cell isolation kit. The absence of prior SARS-CoV-2 infection in healthy vaccine recipients was confirmed by negative nucleocapsid antibodies before and after vaccination. Half of the culture medium was replaced with fresh IL-2-containing medium on days 3 and 7. Unless otherwise noted, each peptide stimulation condition was cultured in triplicate wells. PBMC were separated from whole blood using Ficoll-Paque Plus gradient centrifugation and were then either cryopreserved at -140C or used fresh. Genomic DNA was extracted from cultured CD4+ T cells with the QIAamp micro DNA kit.

The library was built by means of the immunoSEQ multiplex PCR assay. DNA from the cultured and isolated CD4+ T cells underwent TCR beta CDR3 sequencing. In the source study's methods: Non-productive TCR sequences were removed, reads were trimmed to the CDR3 region, and CDR3s of at least 7 amino acids were retained. Antigen-specific clonotypes were identified using the MANAFEST web app by comparison of expansion in peptide wells against reference cultures. To count as positive, a clone had to show expansion at FDR<0.05 compared with the reference and with all other wells, an odds ratio above 5, and a frequency above 0.1% in two replicate wells. Clonotypes significantly expanded in SARS-CoV-2 spike wells and in at least one common cold coronavirus spike condition were defined as cross-reactive. CDR3 similarity was assessed by Levenshtein distance using the stringdist R package, and unrooted trees were constructed with ape in R 3.6.1. The table was pulled from immuneACCESS by TCRdb, which kept in-frame rearrangements only. Such tables lose some clones; where checked, under half of the loss comes from unresolved V genes, and the rest has no known cause. V and J calls and clone size are those listed in that table; D and trimming were worked out from the DNA. The sample contains 65,000 to 80,000 clones, approximately 71% of them found a single time. The ten largest clones capture approximately 2% of the sample.

Sequences were derived from CD4+ T cells from PBMCs cultured without peptide, sampled before COVID-19 vaccination. The sequence came from a human donor who received a COVID-19 vaccine. The V and J segments used are TRBV5-1 and TRBJ2-2; 9 bases in the junction line up with TRBD2. The DNA reads TGCGCCAGCAGTCCCGGCGGGGGGGGAAGGAACACCGGGGAGCTGTTTTTT. Its protein product is CASSPGGGGRNTGELFF.